This TCR beta chain was found in a study of blood T cell repertoires in COVID-19. Study in general: The United States, Italy and Spain provided the acute and convalescent COVID-19 samples. PBMCs, B-cell-depleted T cells, or T cells were the source of the cDNA or gDNA that made up the material.

Original handling: Researchers report that nucleated cell counts were estimated from reference gene primer amplification. Sequencing used immunoSEQ multiplex PCR; TCRdb keeps in-frame clones, though not all of them. For V, J and clone size, that table is used; D and trimming come from the DNA. The sample lists about 140,000 clones, about 90% occurring once. Germline values: CDR1 LGHDT, CDR2 YNNKEL (reference sequence). Losses at the gene ends were 4 bases for V and 4 bases for J; bases not matched to a gene: 5. This CDR3 is 14 amino acids long. Material for sequencing was peripheral blood. This rearrangement joins TRBV3-1 (or the pseudogene TRBV3-2) to TRBJ2-5; 8 bases are shared with TRBD2. This TCR was recovered from a man between 60 and 70 years old with active or convalescent COVID-19. The CDR3, as DNA: TGTGCCAGCAGCCCTCGGACTAGCTCAGAGACCCAGTACTTC. The encoded protein is CASSPRTSSETQYF.